This T cell receptor (beta chain) derives from a study of T cell repertoires in aging, cancer and after chemotherapy. The template was genomic DNA from peripheral blood, not RNA. Multiplex touch-down PCR with TRB-A/B primers amplified rearranged V-D-J TRB sequences. In TCRdb, the multiplex PCR reads were re-called with MiXCR into one record per CDR3 protein. The sample includes roughly 2,600 distinct CDR3 sequences, about 50% of them seen just once. Trimming shortened V by 5 bases and J by 3 bases, and 17 bases separated the two germline ends. This CDR3 has 15 residues. This clonotype was picked up a small number of times.

The chain has TRBV12-3 or TRBV12-4 and TRBJ2-7; possible D gene TRBD1, 5 bases. This TCR was recovered from a human donor with a solid tumor. Sequenced input: blood. The CDR3: CASSEDSYNFYEQYF. In nucleotides, the CDR3 is TGTGCCAGCAGTGAAGACAGCTACAATTTCTACGAGCAGTACTTC.